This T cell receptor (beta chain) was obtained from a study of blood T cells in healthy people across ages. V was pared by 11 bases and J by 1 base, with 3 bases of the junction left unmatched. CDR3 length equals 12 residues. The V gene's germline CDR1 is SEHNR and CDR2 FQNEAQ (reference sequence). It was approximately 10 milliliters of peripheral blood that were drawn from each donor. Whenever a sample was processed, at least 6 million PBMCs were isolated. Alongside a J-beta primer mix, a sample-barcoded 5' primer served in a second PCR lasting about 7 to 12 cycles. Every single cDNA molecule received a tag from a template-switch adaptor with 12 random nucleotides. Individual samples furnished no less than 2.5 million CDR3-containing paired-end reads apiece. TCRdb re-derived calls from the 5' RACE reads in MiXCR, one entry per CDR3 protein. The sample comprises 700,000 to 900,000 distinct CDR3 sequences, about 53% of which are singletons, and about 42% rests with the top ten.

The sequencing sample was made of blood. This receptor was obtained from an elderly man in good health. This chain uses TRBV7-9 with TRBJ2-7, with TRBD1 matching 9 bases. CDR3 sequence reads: CACGTGSYEQYF. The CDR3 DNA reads TGTGCCTGCGGGACAGGGTCCTACGAGCAGTACTTC.